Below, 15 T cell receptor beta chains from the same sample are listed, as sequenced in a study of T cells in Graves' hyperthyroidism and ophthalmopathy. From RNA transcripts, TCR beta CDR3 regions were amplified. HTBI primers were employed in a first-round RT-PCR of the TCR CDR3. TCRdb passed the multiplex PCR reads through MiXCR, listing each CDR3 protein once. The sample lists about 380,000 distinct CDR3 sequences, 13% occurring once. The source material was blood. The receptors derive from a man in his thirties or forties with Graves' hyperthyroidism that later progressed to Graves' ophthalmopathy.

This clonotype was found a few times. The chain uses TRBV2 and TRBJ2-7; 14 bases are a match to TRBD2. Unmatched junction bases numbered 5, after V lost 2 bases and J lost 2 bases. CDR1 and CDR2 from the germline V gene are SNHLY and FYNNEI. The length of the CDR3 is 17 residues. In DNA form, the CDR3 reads TGTGCCAGCAGTGAATCCGGGACTAGCGGGGGAGCCTACGAGCAGTACTTC. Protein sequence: CASSESGTSGGAYEQYF.

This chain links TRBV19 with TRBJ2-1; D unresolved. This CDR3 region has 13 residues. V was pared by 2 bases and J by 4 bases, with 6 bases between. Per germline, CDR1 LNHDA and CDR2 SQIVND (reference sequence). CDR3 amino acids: CASSISTYNEQFF. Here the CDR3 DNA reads TGTGCCAGTAGTATATCTACGTACAATGAGCAGTTCTTC.

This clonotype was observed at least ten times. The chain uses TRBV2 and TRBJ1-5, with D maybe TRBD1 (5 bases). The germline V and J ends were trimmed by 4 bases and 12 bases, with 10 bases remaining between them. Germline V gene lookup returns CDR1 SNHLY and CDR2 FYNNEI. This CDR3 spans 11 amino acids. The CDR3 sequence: CASSARDFQHF. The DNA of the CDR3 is TGTGCCAGCAGTGCGCGGGACTTCCAGCATTTT.

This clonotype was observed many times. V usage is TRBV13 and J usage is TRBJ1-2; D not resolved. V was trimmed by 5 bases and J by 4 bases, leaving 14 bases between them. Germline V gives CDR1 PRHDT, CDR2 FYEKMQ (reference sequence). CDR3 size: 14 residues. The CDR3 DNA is TGTGCCAGCAGCCGCGGTTTCAGCTTCTATGGCTACACCTTC. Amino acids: CASSRGFSFYGYTF.

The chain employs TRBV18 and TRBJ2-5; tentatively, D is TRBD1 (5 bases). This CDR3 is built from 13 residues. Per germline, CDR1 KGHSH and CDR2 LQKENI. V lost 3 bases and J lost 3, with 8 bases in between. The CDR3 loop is CASSPRAKETQYF. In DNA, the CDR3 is TGTGCCAGCTCACCCAGGGCGAAAGAGACCCAGTACTTC.

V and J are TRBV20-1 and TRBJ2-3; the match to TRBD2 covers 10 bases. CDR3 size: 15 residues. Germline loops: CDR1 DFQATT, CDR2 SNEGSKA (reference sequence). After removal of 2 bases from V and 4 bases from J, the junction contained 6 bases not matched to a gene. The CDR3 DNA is TGCAGTGCTAGACCCCTAGCGGGGGACTCAGATACGCAGTATTTT. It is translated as CSARPLAGDSDTQYF.

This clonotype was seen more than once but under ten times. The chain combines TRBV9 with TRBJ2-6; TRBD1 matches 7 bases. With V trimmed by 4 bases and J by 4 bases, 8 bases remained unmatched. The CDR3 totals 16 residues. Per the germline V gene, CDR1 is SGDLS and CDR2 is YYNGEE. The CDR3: CASSPPTGAGANVLTF. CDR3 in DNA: TGTGCCAGCAGCCCACCTACAGGGGCCGGGGCCAACGTCCTGACTTTC.

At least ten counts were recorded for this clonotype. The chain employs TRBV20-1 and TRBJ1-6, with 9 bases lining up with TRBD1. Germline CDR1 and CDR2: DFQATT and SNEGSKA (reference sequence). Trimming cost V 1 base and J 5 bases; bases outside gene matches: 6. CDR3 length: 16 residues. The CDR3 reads CSARGGTGTHNSPLHF. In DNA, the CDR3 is TGCAGTGCTAGAGGGGGGACAGGGACTCATAATTCACCCCTCCACTTT.

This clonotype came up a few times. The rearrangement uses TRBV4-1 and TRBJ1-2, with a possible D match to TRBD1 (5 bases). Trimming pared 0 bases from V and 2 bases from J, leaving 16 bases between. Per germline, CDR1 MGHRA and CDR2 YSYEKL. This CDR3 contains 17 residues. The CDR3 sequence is CASSQDGASTTNYGYTF. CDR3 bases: TGCGCCAGCAGCCAAGATGGGGCCAGCACCACGAACTATGGCTACACCTTC.

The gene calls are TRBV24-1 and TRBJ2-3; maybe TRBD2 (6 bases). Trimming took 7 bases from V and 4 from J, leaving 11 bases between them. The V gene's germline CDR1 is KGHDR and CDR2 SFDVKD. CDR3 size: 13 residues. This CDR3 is CATRSSGADTQYF. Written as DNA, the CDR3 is TGTGCCACCAGATCTTCGGGAGCAGATACGCAGTATTTT.

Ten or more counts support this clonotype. CDR3 coding DNA: TGTGCCAGCAGTGAACGTGGGACAGCAACCAATTCACCCCTCCACTTT. The encoded protein is CASSERGTATNSPLHF. The chain has TRBV2 and TRBJ1-6, with 7 bases aligning to TRBD1. J gave up 7 bases and V 2 bases, and 8 bases lay outside the gene matches. Looked up from germline, CDR1 is SNHLY and CDR2 is FYNNEI. This CDR3 has 16 amino acids.

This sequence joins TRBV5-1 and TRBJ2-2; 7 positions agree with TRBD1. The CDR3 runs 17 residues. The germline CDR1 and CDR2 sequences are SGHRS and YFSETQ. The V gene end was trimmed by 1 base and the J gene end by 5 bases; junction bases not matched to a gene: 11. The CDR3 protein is CASSLWLDRFVTGELFF. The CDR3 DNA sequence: TGCGCCAGCAGCTTGTGGTTGGACAGGTTTGTGACCGGGGAGCTGTTTTTT.

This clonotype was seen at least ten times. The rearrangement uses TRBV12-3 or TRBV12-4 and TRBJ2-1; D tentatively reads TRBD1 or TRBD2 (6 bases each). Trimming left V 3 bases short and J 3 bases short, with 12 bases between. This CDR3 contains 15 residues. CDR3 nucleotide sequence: TGTGCCAGCAGTTTCGGGCGGGGACACTACAATGAGCAGTTCTTC. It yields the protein CASSFGRGHYNEQFF.

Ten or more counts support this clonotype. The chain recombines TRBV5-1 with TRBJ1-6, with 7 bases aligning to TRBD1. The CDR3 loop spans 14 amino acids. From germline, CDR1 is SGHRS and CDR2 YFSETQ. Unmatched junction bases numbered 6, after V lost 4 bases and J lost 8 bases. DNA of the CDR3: TGCGCCAGCAGCCCGCAGGGGGACCATTCACCCCTCCACTTT. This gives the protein CASSPQGDHSPLHF.

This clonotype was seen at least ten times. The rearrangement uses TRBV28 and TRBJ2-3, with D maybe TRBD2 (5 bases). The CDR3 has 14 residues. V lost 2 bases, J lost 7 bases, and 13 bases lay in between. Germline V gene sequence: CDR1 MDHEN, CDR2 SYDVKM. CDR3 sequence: CASSLRGSSYTQYF. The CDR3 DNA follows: TGTGCCAGCAGTTTACGGGGTTCGTCGTATACGCAGTATTTT.